This T cell receptor beta chain was observed in a study of PD-L1 blockade in urothelial cancer. Study-level information: Patients began atezolizumab, 1,200 mg intravenously every 3 weeks, in about 2014. Analyses used blood from 3 weeks (second dose) and 6 weeks after treatment start.

Urothelial carcinoma, locally advanced or metastatic, affected the patients. Here immunoSEQ multiplex PCR was the method, and the copy in TCRdb shows in-frame clones only, minus some. The table records about 100,000 clones, 91% of them present only once. The trim removed 5 bases at V and 7 bases at J, leaving 3 bases unmatched. Germline CDR1 and CDR2: MNHEY and SMNVEV (reference sequence). CDR3 length: 14 amino acids. The J gene is TRBJ2-1, the V gene TRBV27; TRBD2 matches at 12 bases. The sequence came from a woman at least 80 years old with urothelial cancer. This specimen consisted of PBMCs, obtained around atezolizumab (anti-PD-L1) treatment. CDR3 region: CASSPGLAGNEQFF. CDR3 coding DNA: TGTGCCAGCAGTCCAGGACTAGCGGGAAATGAGCAGTTCTTC.